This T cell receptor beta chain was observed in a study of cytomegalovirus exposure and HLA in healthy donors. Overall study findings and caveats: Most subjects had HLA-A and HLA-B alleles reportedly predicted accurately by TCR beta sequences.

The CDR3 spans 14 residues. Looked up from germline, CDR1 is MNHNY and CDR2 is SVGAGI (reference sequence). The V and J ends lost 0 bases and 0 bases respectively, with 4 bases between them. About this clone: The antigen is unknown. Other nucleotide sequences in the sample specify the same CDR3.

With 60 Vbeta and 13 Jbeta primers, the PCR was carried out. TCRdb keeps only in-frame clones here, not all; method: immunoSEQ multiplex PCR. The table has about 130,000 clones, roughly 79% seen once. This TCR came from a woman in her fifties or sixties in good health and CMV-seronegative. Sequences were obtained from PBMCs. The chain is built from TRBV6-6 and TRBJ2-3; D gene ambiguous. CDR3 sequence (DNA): TGTGCCAGCAGTTACTCGACTAGCACAGATACGCAGTATTTT. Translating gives CASSYSTSTDTQYF.